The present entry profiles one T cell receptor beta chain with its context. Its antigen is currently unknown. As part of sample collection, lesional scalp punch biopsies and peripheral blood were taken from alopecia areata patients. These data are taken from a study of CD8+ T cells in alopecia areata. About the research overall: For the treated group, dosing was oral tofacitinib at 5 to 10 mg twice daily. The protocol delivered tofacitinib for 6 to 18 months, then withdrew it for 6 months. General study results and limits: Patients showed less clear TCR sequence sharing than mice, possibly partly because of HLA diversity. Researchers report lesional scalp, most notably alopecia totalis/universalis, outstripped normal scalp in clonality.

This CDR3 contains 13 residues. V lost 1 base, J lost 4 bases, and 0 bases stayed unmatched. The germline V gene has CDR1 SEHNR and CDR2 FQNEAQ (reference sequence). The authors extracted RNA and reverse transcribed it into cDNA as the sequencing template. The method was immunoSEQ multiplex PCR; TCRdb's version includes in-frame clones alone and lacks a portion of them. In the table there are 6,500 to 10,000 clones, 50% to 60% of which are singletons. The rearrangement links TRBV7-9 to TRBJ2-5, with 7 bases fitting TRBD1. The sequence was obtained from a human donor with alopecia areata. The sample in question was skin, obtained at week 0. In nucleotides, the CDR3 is TGTGCCAGCAGCTTAGAGGGGGCAGAGACCCAGTACTTC. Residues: CASSLEGAETQYF. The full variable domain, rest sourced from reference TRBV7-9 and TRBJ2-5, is DTGVSQNPRHKITKRGQNVTFRCDPISEHNRLYWYRQTLGQGPEFLTYFQNEAQLEKSRLLSDRFSAERPKGSFSTLEIQRTEQGDSAMYLCASSLEGAETQYFGPGTRLLVL.